The entry below describes one T cell receptor (beta chain). Its target is unknown. The CDR3 runs 13 residues. V was clipped by 6 bases and J by 8 bases; unmatched bases: 8. Germline V lookup: CDR1 DFQATT, CDR2 SNEGSKA (reference sequence). The data were obtained in a study of identical twins. The study, taken as a whole, reports: Out-of-frame alpha sequences that twins shared showed excess low generation probability.

Unique molecular identifiers were present on the cDNA, and a universal primer site came from template switching. TCRdb passed the 5' RACE reads through MiXCR, listing each CDR3 protein once. This table holds around 240,000 distinct CDR3 sequences, about 11% found once. Every one of the donors was a healthy Caucasian. This sequence joins TRBV20-1 and TRBJ1-3; TRBD1 aligns across 9 bases. The TCR comes from a man aged 45 to 65 in good health. Sequencing was performed on memory T cells sorted from blood. The CDR3 protein is CSARTGGWDTIYF. Here the CDR3 DNA reads TGCAGTGCACGTACAGGGGGCTGGGACACCATATATTTT.